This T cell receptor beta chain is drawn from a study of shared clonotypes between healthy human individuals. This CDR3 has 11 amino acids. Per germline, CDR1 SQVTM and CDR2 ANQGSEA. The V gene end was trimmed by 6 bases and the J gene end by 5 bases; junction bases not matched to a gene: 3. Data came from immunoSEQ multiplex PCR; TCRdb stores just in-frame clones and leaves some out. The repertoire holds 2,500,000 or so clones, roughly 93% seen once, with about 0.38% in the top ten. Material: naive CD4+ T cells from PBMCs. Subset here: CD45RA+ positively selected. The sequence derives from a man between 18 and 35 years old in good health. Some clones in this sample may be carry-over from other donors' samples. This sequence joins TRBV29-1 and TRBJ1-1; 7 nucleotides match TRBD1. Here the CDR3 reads CSVEGQTEAFF. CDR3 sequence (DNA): TGCAGCGTCGAGGGACAGACTGAAGCTTTCTTT.